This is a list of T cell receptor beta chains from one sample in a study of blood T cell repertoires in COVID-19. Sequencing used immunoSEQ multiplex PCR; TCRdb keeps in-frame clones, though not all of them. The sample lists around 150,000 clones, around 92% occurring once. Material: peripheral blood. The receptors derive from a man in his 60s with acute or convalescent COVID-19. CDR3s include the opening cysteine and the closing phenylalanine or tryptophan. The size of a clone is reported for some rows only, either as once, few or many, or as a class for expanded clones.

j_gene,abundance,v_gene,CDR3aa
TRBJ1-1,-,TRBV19,CATEEFGSAFF
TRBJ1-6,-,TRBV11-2,CASSPLGQGRRSPLHF
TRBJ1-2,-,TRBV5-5,CASSRPRDNYGYTF
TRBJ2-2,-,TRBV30,CAWSVNGGGELFF
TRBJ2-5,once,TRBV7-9,CASRKPGETQYF
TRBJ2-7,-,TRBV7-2,CASSFTSGSSYEQYF
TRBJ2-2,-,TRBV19,CASSIGETGELFF
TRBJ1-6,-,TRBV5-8,CASSWGYRGRNSPLHF
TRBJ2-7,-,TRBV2,CASNPGFYEQYF
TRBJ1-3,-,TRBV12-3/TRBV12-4,CASSVRAGNTIYF
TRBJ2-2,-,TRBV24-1,CATSVGNTGELFF
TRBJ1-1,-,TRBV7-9,CASSLDTNTEAFF
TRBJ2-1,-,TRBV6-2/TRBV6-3,CASSYWPGSNEQFF
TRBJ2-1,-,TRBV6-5,CASSQDAGEQFF
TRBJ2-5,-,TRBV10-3,CASWAGGPVETQYF
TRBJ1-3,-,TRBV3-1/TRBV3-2,CASSRSTGPSGNTIYF
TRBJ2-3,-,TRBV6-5,CASSSARPADTQYF
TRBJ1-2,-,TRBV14,CASSRWTGGWDGYTF
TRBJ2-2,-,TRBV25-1,CASMRGLQNTGELFF
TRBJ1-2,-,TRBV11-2,CASSVDPGLKYGYTF
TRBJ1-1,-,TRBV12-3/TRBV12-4,CASSLQENTEAFF
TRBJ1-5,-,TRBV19,CASSIGVIRGRENQPQHF
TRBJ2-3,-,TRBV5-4,CASSFRDTSTDTQYF
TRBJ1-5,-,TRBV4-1,CASSQGQVGGNQPQHF
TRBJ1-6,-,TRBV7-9,CASSLVTSSYNSPLHF
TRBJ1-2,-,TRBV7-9,CASSLDRGDLGGYTF
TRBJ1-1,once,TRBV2,CASSDWRNTEAFF
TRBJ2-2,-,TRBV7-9,CASSLVLNTGELFF
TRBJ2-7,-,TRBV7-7,CASSPAARGHYEQYF
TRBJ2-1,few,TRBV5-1,CASSSPGQGAISSYNEQFF